The clone carrying this T cell receptor beta chain was counted many times. A second PCR, run for about 7 to 11 cycles, used a sample-barcoded 5' primer plus a J-beta primer mix. TCRdb reanalysed the 5' RACE reads using MiXCR and keeps one entry per CDR3 protein. The repertoire includes approximately 1,000,000 distinct CDR3 sequences, roughly two fifths of them detected once, and about an eighth sits in the top ten. Trimming cost V 5 bases and J 0 bases, with 7 bases left between them. The CDR3 runs to 13 residues. Researchers collected about 9.1 milliliters of peripheral blood from every single donor. The source of the sample is a study of blood T cells in healthy people across ages.

The clonotype was recovered from a man younger than 30 in good health. The chain links TRBV12-3 or TRBV12-4 to TRBJ2-5, with D possibly matching TRBD1 (5 bases). The sequencing sample was made of blood. The CDR3 DNA reads TGTGCCAGCAGTCTGACAGACCAAGAGACCCAGTACTTC. Translating gives CASSLTDQETQYF.